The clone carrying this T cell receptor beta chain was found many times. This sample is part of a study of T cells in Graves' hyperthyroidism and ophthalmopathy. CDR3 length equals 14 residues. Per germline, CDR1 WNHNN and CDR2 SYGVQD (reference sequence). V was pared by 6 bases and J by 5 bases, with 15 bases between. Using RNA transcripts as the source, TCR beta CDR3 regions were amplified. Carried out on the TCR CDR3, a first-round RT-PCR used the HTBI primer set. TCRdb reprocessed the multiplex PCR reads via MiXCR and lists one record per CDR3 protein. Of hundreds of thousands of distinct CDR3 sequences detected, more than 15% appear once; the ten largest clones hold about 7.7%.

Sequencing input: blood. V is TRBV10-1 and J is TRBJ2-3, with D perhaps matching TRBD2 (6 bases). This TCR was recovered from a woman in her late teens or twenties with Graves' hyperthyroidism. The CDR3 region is CASSLSGVGDTQYF. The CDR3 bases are TGCGCCAGCAGCCTATCGGGAGTGGGAGATACGCAGTATTTT.